This passage covers 2 T cell receptor beta chains from one sample sequenced in a study of CD8+ T cells in alopecia areata. Extracted from the samples, RNA was reverse transcribed into cDNA to serve as the sequencing template. The method was immunoSEQ multiplex PCR; TCRdb's version includes in-frame clones alone and lacks a portion of them. This table has hundreds of thousands of clones, roughly 57% appearing once. The starting material was CD4+ T cells sorted from blood, obtained at week 0. Source of these receptors: a human donor with alopecia areata.

CDR3 sequence (DNA): TGTGCCTGGAGCCTGACTAGCGGGAGAGATACGCAGTATTTT. Residues: CAWSLTSGRDTQYF. V and J are TRBV30 and TRBJ2-3; 12 nucleotides agree with TRBD2. Trimming at V came to 3 bases and at J to 5 bases, leaving 3 bases not matched to a gene. The CDR3 is 14 residues long. Looked up from germline, CDR1 is GTSNPN and CDR2 is SVGIG (reference sequence).

The rearrangement joins TRBV11-2 to TRBJ2-3, with 7 bases fitting TRBD1. V dropped 0 bases and J dropped 1; count of bases not matched to a gene: 1. The CDR3 loop spans 15 amino acids. Per the germline V gene, CDR1 is SGHAT and CDR2 is FQNNGV. This CDR3 reads CASSLEGQRTDTQYF. The DNA of the CDR3 is TGTGCCAGCAGCTTAGAGGGACAGCGCACAGATACGCAGTATTTT. Full variable domain (remainder filled in from reference TRBV11-2 and TRBJ2-3): EAGVAQSPRYKIIEKRQSVAFWCNPISGHATLYWYQQILGQGPKLLIQFQNNGVVDDSQLPKDRFSAERLKGVDSTLKIQPAKLEDSAVYLCASSLEGQRTDTQYFGPGTRLTVL.